What follows are 24 T cell receptor beta chains derived from one specimen sequenced in a study of monozygotic twins with inflammatory bowel disease. TCRdb reprocessed the 5' RACE reads and stores each CDR3 protein as one record, lacking DNA. The sample holds approximately 140,000 distinct CDR3 sequences. Sequenced input: blood. All receptors come from a human donor with ulcerative colitis or Crohn's disease, or a healthy co-twin of an affected twin (not recorded which).

The V and J genes are TRBV9 and TRBJ2-7. The CDR3 runs to 15 residues. Germline V CDR1 and CDR2: SGDLS, YYNGEE. The CDR3 protein is CASSAGPGSSYEQYF.

The chain combines TRBV7-9 with TRBJ1-2; the D call from TCRdb, TRBD1, cannot be confirmed without DNA. Germline CDR1 and CDR2: SEHNR and FQNEAQ (reference sequence). The CDR3 is 15 residues long. The CDR3 here is CASSLARTGLGGYTF.

The chain recombines TRBV7-9 with TRBJ1-1; TCRdb's assignment of TRBD1 cannot be checked, as there is no DNA. Germline lookup yields CDR1 SEHNR and CDR2 FQNEAQ (reference sequence). The CDR3 has 15 amino acids. This CDR3 reads CASSPRNRGEGEAFF.

The rearrangement uses TRBV7-9 and TRBJ2-7; the TRBD1 assignment by TCRdb is unverifiable without DNA. Germline V gives CDR1 SEHNR, CDR2 FQNEAQ (reference sequence). The CDR3 is 15 amino acids. The chain's CDR3 is CASSPRTGLGYEQYF.

The genes are TRBV27 and TRBJ2-5; with no DNA, the TCRdb D assignment of TRBD1 cannot be verified. CDR3 length equals 14 residues. Germline CDR1 MNHEY, CDR2 SMNVEV (reference sequence). The CDR3 sequence: CASSFAQVGQTQYF.

The gene calls are TRBV10-3 and TRBJ2-7; TCRdb outputs TRBD1, but without DNA this stays unchecked. The CDR3 covers 15 residues. Germline V lookup: CDR1 ENHRY, CDR2 SYGVKD. The chain's CDR3 is CTISSQRDSSYEQYF.

J is TRBJ1-1 and V is TRBV20-1; there is no DNA to check the TCRdb D call of TRBD1. CDR1 is DFQATT, CDR2 SNEGSKA, per germline (reference sequence). The CDR3 sequence is 14 residues long. The CDR3: CSAADRGVVTEAFF.

The chain recombines TRBV15 with TRBJ1-2; TCRdb gives TRBD1 as the D gene, but with no DNA this cannot be confirmed. This CDR3 region has 13 residues. In germline, CDR1 is LNHNV, CDR2 YYDKDF (reference sequence). CDR3 loop: CATSRQGADGYTF.

CDR3 loop: CASSLLSGANTGELFF. The chain is built from TRBV18 and TRBJ2-2; TCRdb's D call, TRBD2, is unchecked because there is no DNA. This CDR3 has 16 residues. Germline values: CDR1 KGHSH, CDR2 LQKENI. Together with reference TRBV18 and TRBJ2-2, the CDR3 gives the full variable domain: NAGVMQNPRHLVRRRGQEARLRCSPMKGHSHVYWYRQLPEEGLKFMVYLQKENIIDESGMPKERFSAEFPKEGPSILRIQQVVRGDSAAYFCASSLLSGANTGELFFGEGSRLTVL.

J is TRBJ2-7 and V is TRBV7-9; as DNA is missing, the TRBD1 call by TCRdb cannot be tested. The germline CDR1 and CDR2 sequences are SEHNR and FQNEAQ (reference sequence). The CDR3 extends over 15 amino acids. The CDR3 loop reads CASSSLRGVRGEQYF.

The chain links TRBV7-3 to TRBJ1-1. This CDR3 region has 15 residues. CDR1 is SGHTA, CDR2 FQGTGA, per germline. CDR3 region: CASSSPSGMNTEAFF.

The chain employs TRBV2 and TRBJ2-7. Germline CDR1 is SNHLY and CDR2 is FYNNEI. There are 12 residues in the CDR3. CDR3 sequence reads: CASSEGLYEQYF.

CDR3 region: CASSGREFYGYTF. The chain uses TRBV2 and TRBJ1-2. The CDR3 covers 13 residues. CDR1 is SNHLY, CDR2 FYNNEI, per germline.

The chain combines TRBV28 with TRBJ2-1; TCRdb's D call, TRBD2, is unchecked because there is no DNA. CDR1 and CDR2 from the germline V gene are MDHEN and SYDVKM. CDR3 size: 15 residues. This CDR3 is CASSPPTPRGARQFF.

J is TRBJ2-1 and V is TRBV7-3; the D call of TRBD1 rests on TCRdb alone, since no DNA is present to check it. CDR1 is SGHTA, CDR2 FQGTGA, per germline. The CDR3 contains 14 residues. This CDR3 is CASSLMGGRDEQFF.

This rearrangement joins TRBV5-1 to TRBJ2-3; TCRdb outputs TRBD2, but without DNA this stays unchecked. This CDR3 spans 15 amino acids. Per germline, CDR1 SGHRS and CDR2 YFSETQ. The CDR3: CASSLILEGADTQYF. Looking up the rest from reference TRBV5-1 and TRBJ2-3 gives the full variable domain: KAGVTQTPRYLIKTRGQQVTLSCSPISGHRSVSWYQQTPGQGLQFLFEYFSETQRNKGNFPGRFSGRQFSNSRSEMNVSTLELGDSALYLCASSLILEGADTQYFGPGTRLTVL.

The chain combines TRBV20-1 with TRBJ2-7; TCRdb's D call of TRBD1 is untestable without DNA. In germline, CDR1 is DFQATT, CDR2 SNEGSKA (reference sequence). This CDR3 is built from 11 residues. The CDR3: CSALRTGEQYF.

The chain carries TRBV7-6 and TRBJ2-6. This CDR3 comprises 16 residues. Germline V gene lookup returns CDR1 SGHVS and CDR2 FNYEAQ. The CDR3 is CASSLGRVTGANVLTF.

The chain has TRBV28 and TRBJ2-7; absent DNA, TCRdb's TRBD1 call cannot be checked. The CDR3 totals 14 residues. CDR1 is MDHEN and CDR2 is SYDVKM in the germline V gene. The CDR3 here is CASSRTGQTYEQYF.

The chain carries TRBV20-1 and TRBJ1-1. The germline V gene has CDR1 DFQATT and CDR2 SNEGSKA (reference sequence). The CDR3 spans 12 residues. CDR3 amino acids: CSARAGNTEAFF.

The chain combines TRBV19 with TRBJ2-7; the D call from TCRdb, TRBD1, cannot be confirmed without DNA. CDR1 and CDR2 from the germline V gene are LNHDA and SQIVND (reference sequence). This CDR3 comprises 15 residues. The chain's CDR3 is CASSIAVGILNEQYF.

The chain couples TRBV19 to TRBJ2-1. The CDR3 has 14 residues. Germline CDR1 and CDR2: LNHDA and SQIVND (reference sequence). CDR3 sequence reads: CASTDRASYNEQFF.

This rearrangement joins TRBV19 to TRBJ2-7; without DNA, the TCRdb call of TRBD1 cannot be checked. The CDR3 totals 13 residues. Germline lookup yields CDR1 LNHDA and CDR2 SQIVND (reference sequence). The chain's CDR3 is CASSDRASYEQYF.

The genes are TRBV12-3 or TRBV12-4 and TRBJ2-1; TCRdb names TRBD2, which stays unverified in the absence of DNA. This CDR3 has 15 amino acids. This chain's CDR3 is CASSLDYPSYNEQFF.